This record concerns one T cell receptor (beta chain) sequence. This specimen comes from a study of cytomegalovirus exposure and HLA in healthy donors. The CDR3 has 15 residues. J gave up 0 bases and V 8 bases, and 7 bases lay outside the gene matches. From germline, CDR1 is MNHNY and CDR2 SVGAGI (reference sequence). The study ran its PCR with 60 Vbeta and 13 Jbeta primers. TCRdb's table, derived via immunoSEQ multiplex PCR, lists solely in-frame clones and lacks some. Of about 98,000 clones listed, approximately 70% are singletons. The clonotype was recovered from a man between 50 and 59 years old in good health and CMV-seronegative. The V and J genes are TRBV6-6 and TRBJ2-1, with 7 bases matching TRBD2. Sequencing input: PBMCs. As DNA, the CDR3 is TGTGCCAGCTTTTTGGGGGGGACCTCCTACAATGAGCAGTTCTTC. It encodes CASFLGGTSYNEQFF.